Listed here are 15 T cell receptor beta chains from one sample, sequenced in a study of beta chain features in type 1 diabetes. What was sequenced were expressed TCRB transcripts, since all of the isolated RNA had been reverse transcribed. The table came from immunoSEQ multiplex PCR; TCRdb's copy has only in-frame clones and leaves some out. The table lists some 900,000 clones, roughly a sixth of them singletons. Sequenced input: naive CD4+ T cells from blood. The receptors come from a woman aged 18-29 years in good health.

The chain combines TRBV28 with TRBJ1-5; unclear D gene. Germline V gives CDR1 MDHEN, CDR2 SYDVKM. V lost 7 bases to trimming and J lost 2 bases, with 6 bases between them. This CDR3 is 12 amino acids long. The CDR3 protein is CASTSGNQPQHF. Written as DNA, the CDR3 is TGTGCCAGCACCTCAGGCAATCAGCCCCAGCATTTT.

The V and J genes are TRBV5-4 and TRBJ2-6; D uncertain. There are 13 residues in the CDR3. Deletions cut 5 bases from V and 1 base from J, with 4 bases between. Looked up from germline, CDR1 is SGHNT and CDR2 is YYREEE (reference sequence). The CDR3 spells CASSVSGANVLTF. As DNA, the CDR3 is TGTGCCAGCAGTGTTTCTGGGGCCAACGTCCTGACTTTC.

This chain links TRBV18 with TRBJ1-1; a possible D gene is TRBD1 (6 bases). Germline V gene data show CDR1 as KGHSH and CDR2 as LQKENI. Trimming took off 3 bases at V and 3 bases at J, with 14 bases between the two ends. The CDR3 covers 15 residues. Here the CDR3 DNA reads TGTGCCAGCTCACCGACCGTCAGGGGCGACACTGAAGCTTTCTTT. Amino acids: CASSPTVRGDTEAFF.

This clone was detected only a few times. The chain links TRBV7-9 to TRBJ1-4; 8 bases map to TRBD1. CDR3 length: 16 residues. Germline V lookup: CDR1 SEHNR, CDR2 FQNEAQ (reference sequence). V lost 3 bases to trimming and J lost 7 bases; unmatched junction nucleotides: 10. The CDR3 loop is CASSLTPQGAREKLFF. The CDR3 nucleotides read TGTGCCAGCAGCTTGACCCCTCAGGGGGCGCGTGAAAAACTGTTTTTT.

This clone was found a few times. The CDR3 region has the DNA TGTGCCAGCAGCCAACACAAAGCGTCGGGTGGCGGGAGGTCGGAAGAGCAGTACTTC. Translating it yields CASSQHKASGGGRSEEQYF. The chain combines TRBV4-2 with TRBJ2-7; TRBD2 matches 8 bases. CDR1 is LGHNA and CDR2 is YNFKEQ in the germline V gene. CDR3 size: 19 residues. V gave up 2 bases and J gave up 7 bases; unmatched junction bases: 22.

This clone turned up a few times. The chain couples TRBV4-3 to TRBJ2-2; D might be TRBD2 (5 bases). Germline V CDR1 and CDR2: LGHNA, YSLEER. Trimming shortened V by 0 bases and J by 5 bases, and 10 bases separated the two germline ends. The CDR3 is 15 amino acids. CDR3 loop: CASSQDSRRTGELFF. The CDR3 nucleotides read TGCGCCAGCAGCCAAGATAGTCGGAGGACCGGGGAGCTGTTTTTT.

This clone has just a few counts. The chain couples TRBV27 to TRBJ2-5, with D unresolved. CDR3 length: 14 amino acids. CDR1 is MNHEY and CDR2 is SMNVEV in the germline V gene (reference sequence). The ends were cut back, 6 bases at V and 4 bases at J, with 15 bases in the middle. Here the CDR3 reads CASSVSTSGETQYF. The CDR3 DNA reads TGTGCCAGCAGCGTCTCGACCTCGGGAGAGACCCAGTACTTC.

This rearrangement joins TRBV5-8 to TRBJ2-3; no firm D call. Germline V gene data show CDR1 as SGHTS and CDR2 as YDEGEE. This CDR3 spans 16 amino acids. Trimming shortened V by 6 bases and J by 4 bases, and 21 bases separated the two germline ends. The CDR3 reads CASILGRTQLSDTQYF. In DNA, the CDR3 is TGTGCCAGCATTCTCGGACGGACCCAGTTATCAGATACGCAGTATTTT.

This clone occurred a few times. Other nucleotide sequences in the sample specify the same CDR3. The gene calls are TRBV10-3 and TRBJ2-7, with TRBD2 identical over 14 bases. CDR1 and CDR2 (germline): ENHRY, SYGVKD. V shed 4 bases, J shed 2 bases, and the junction held 1 base outside the gene matches. CDR3 length equals 15 residues. The CDR3: CAISGLAGGPYEQYF. Written as DNA, the CDR3 is TGTGCCATCAGTGGACTAGCGGGAGGGCCCTACGAGCAGTACTTC.

V is TRBV27 and J is TRBJ2-7; 7 positions match TRBD1. Germline trimming cut 6 bases from V and 4 bases from J; bases unmatched to any gene: 12. In germline, CDR1 is MNHEY, CDR2 SMNVEV (reference sequence). The length of the CDR3 is 15 residues. For the CDR3, the DNA is TGTGCCAGCAGACTCACCCGGGACAGTCGGTACGAGCAGTACTTC. Protein product: CASRLTRDSRYEQYF.

This clone has more than one count but fewer than ten. The chain joins TRBV7-9 to TRBJ1-1; perhaps TRBD1 as D (6 bases). Trimming removed 5 bases at V and 6 bases at J, with 10 bases between. The CDR3 sequence is 12 residues long. Per the germline V gene, CDR1 is SEHNR and CDR2 is FQNEAQ (reference sequence). The CDR3: CASSNGTSEAFF. The CDR3 nucleotides read TGTGCCAGCAGCAATGGGACATCTGAAGCTTTCTTT.

This chain connects TRBV5-1 to TRBJ2-7, with 16 bases identical to TRBD2. CDR3 size: 16 residues. With V trimmed by 4 bases and J by 7 bases, 8 bases remained unmatched. Germline CDR1 SGHRS, CDR2 YFSETQ. The CDR3 DNA reads as TGCGCCAGCAGCGTAGGGACTAGCGGGAGGGCCAGGGAGCAGTACTTC. Amino acid sequence: CASSVGTSGRAREQYF.

This sequence joins TRBV19 and TRBJ2-1; 7 bases match TRBD2. Germline V gene data show CDR1 as LNHDA and CDR2 as SQIVND (reference sequence). The CDR3 sequence is 19 residues long. V was clipped by 3 bases and J by 4 bases; unmatched bases: 18. Here the CDR3 reads CASSMDPFGSREIYNEQFF. CDR3 in DNA: TGTGCCAGTAGTATGGATCCCTTCGGGTCGCGGGAGATTTACAATGAGCAGTTCTTC. Full variable domain (rest looked up from reference TRBV19 and TRBJ2-1): DGGITQSPKYLFRKEGQNVTLSCEQNLNHDAMYWYRQDPGQGLRLIYYSQIVNDFQKGDIAEGYSVSREKKESFPLTVTSAQKNPTAFYLCASSMDPFGSREIYNEQFFGPGTRLTVL.

This clone was observed a few times. V and J are TRBV4-2 and TRBJ2-7; D is uncertain. V lost 0 bases, J lost 2 bases, and 11 bases lay in between. CDR1 and CDR2 from the germline V gene are LGHNA and YNFKEQ. The CDR3 is 15 amino acids. In DNA form, the CDR3 reads TGTGCCAGCAGCCAAGACTGGCTGGTCGCCTACGAGCAGTACTTC. Its translation: CASSQDWLVAYEQYF.

V gene TRBV5-4 combines with J gene TRBJ2-1; D unresolved. The germline V gene encodes CDR1 SGHNT and CDR2 YYREEE (reference sequence). The CDR3 consists of 14 residues. V lost 1 base and J lost 3, with 8 bases in between. The CDR3 DNA reads TGTGCCAGCAGCTTGTCCTCAGGCTACAATGAGCAGTTCTTC. Translating it yields CASSLSSGYNEQFF.